These T cell receptor beta chains were read from a single sample in a study of T cells in Graves' hyperthyroidism and ophthalmopathy. MiXCR, applied by TCRdb to the multiplex PCR reads, yields one record per CDR3 protein. The sample has some 490,000 distinct CDR3 sequences, roughly 23% seen once. The sample consisted of blood. The receptors stem from a woman aged 70 to 79 with Graves' ophthalmopathy. CDR3s include the opening cysteine and the closing phenylalanine or tryptophan. Each record gives: D gene, J gene, clone size, V gene, CDR3 protein, CDR3 DNA. D genes are given only for firm matches. Clone size appears in some rows only: once, few, many, or a class for an expanded clone.

D: TRBD2
J: TRBJ2-1
size: few
V: TRBV5-6
CDR3: CASSLGLAGGPGNEQFF
DNA: TGTGCCAGCAGTCTCGGACTAGCGGGAGGGCCGGGGAATGAGCAGTTCTTC

D: -
J: TRBJ1-1
size: -
V: TRBV2
CDR3: CASSEQGGGRDTEAFF
DNA: TGTGCCAGCAGTGAACAAGGAGGGGGTCGGGACACTGAAGCTTTCTTT

D: -
J: TRBJ1-1
size: few
V: TRBV19
CDR3: CASSKQGGYTEAFF
DNA: TGTGCCAGTAGTAAACAGGGAGGGTACACTGAAGCTTTCTTT

D: TRBD2
J: TRBJ2-7
size: few
V: TRBV5-1
CDR3: CASGTGGYEQYF
DNA: TGCGCCAGCGGGACCGGGGGGTACGAGCAGTACTTC

D: -
J: TRBJ1-2
size: -
V: TRBV5-8
CDR3: CASSEWGGYTF
DNA: TGTGCCAGCAGCGAATGGGGCGGCTACACCTTC

D: -
J: TRBJ2-2
size: -
V: TRBV7-2
CDR3: CASSLLAGPGTRGELFF
DNA: TGTGCCAGCAGCCTCCTCGCAGGGCCCGGTACGAGGGGGGAGCTGTTTTTT

D: -
J: TRBJ2-6
size: -
V: TRBV9
CDR3: CASRRGVSGANVLTF
DNA: TGTGCCAGCAGACGAGGGGTGTCTGGGGCCAACGTCCTGACTTTC

D: TRBD1
J: TRBJ2-7
size: many
V: TRBV11-2
CDR3: CASSTDRAPSYEQYF
DNA: TGTGCCAGCAGCACTGACAGGGCCCCCTCCTACGAGCAGTACTTC

D: -
J: TRBJ2-7
size: -
V: TRBV7-2
CDR3: CASGLLRTYEQYF
DNA: TGTGCCAGCGGACTACTACGAACCTACGAGCAGTACTTC

D: -
J: TRBJ2-3
size: few
V: TRBV5-1
CDR3: CASSPQNVGAVSTDTQYF
DNA: TGCGCCAGCAGCCCCCAGAACGTCGGGGCAGTCAGCACAGATACGCAGTATTTT

D: -
J: TRBJ2-3
size: many
V: TRBV27
CDR3: CASSFYGGRDTQYF
DNA: TGTGCCAGCAGTTTCTATGGAGGGCGTGATACGCAGTATTTT

D: -
J: TRBJ2-7
size: -
V: TRBV7-2
CDR3: CASSLMWVGYEQYF
DNA: TGTGCCAGCAGCTTAATGTGGGTAGGCTACGAGCAGTACTTC

D: -
J: TRBJ1-2
size: -
V: TRBV4-2
CDR3: CASSQDRASNYGYTF
DNA: TGTGCCAGCAGCCAAGATCGGGCCAGTAACTATGGCTACACCTTC

D: TRBD1
J: TRBJ1-5
size: -
V: TRBV15
CDR3: CATSRETGVDQPQHF
DNA: TGTGCCACCAGCAGAGAAACAGGGGTGGATCAGCCCCAGCATTTT

D: -
J: TRBJ1-1
size: many
V: TRBV10-3
CDR3: CAISDRENTEAFF
DNA: TGTGCCATCAGTGATCGTGAGAACACTGAAGCTTTCTTT

D: -
J: TRBJ1-2
size: many
V: TRBV5-5
CDR3: CASSPETGYTF
DNA: TGTGCCAGCAGCCCGGAGACAGGCTACACCTTC

D: -
J: TRBJ1-5
size: -
V: TRBV15
CDR3: CATSRQRSNQPQHF
DNA: TGTGCCACCAGTAGGCAGAGGAGCAATCAGCCCCAGCATTTT

D: -
J: TRBJ1-5
size: -
V: TRBV5-5
CDR3: CASSPTAGQYSNQPQHF
DNA: TGTGCCAGCAGCCCCACCGCCGGACAGTATAGCAATCAGCCCCAGCATTTT

D: TRBD1
J: TRBJ2-1
size: -
V: TRBV10-1
CDR3: CASSESAGTGTYNEQFF
DNA: TGCGCCAGCAGTGAGTCCGCCGGGACAGGGACCTACAATGAGCAGTTCTTC

D: -
J: TRBJ1-6
size: -
V: TRBV27
CDR3: CASSLSKGTKYSPLHF
DNA: TGTGCCAGCAGTTTATCGAAAGGGACAAAGTATTCACCCCTCCACTTT

D: -
J: TRBJ2-2
size: -
V: TRBV5-1
CDR3: CASSWASGAGGELFF
DNA: TGCGCCAGCAGCTGGGCCTCGGGGGCCGGCGGGGAGCTGTTTTTT

D: TRBD2
J: TRBJ2-7
size: -
V: TRBV7-2
CDR3: CASSLGGLAGDGYEQYF
DNA: TGTGCCAGCAGCTTAGGGGGACTAGCGGGAGATGGGTACGAGCAGTACTTC

D: -
J: TRBJ2-7
size: -
V: TRBV7-9
CDR3: CASSLVGQAYEQYF
DNA: TGTGCCAGCAGCTTAGTGGGGCAGGCCTACGAGCAGTACTTC

D: -
J: TRBJ1-5
size: -
V: TRBV27
CDR3: CASAYRDQPQHF
DNA: TGTGCCAGCGCCTACAGGGATCAGCCCCAGCATTTT

D: -
J: TRBJ2-7
size: -
V: TRBV20-1
CDR3: CSAPSAPGDEQYF
DNA: TGCAGTGCTCCTAGCGCCCCGGGGGACGAGCAGTACTTC

D: -
J: TRBJ2-2
size: many
V: TRBV28
CDR3: CASSPAGWQATGELFF
DNA: TGTGCCAGCAGTCCCGCTGGGTGGCAAGCCACCGGGGAGCTGTTTTTT

D: TRBD1
J: TRBJ1-3
size: few
V: TRBV12-3/TRBV12-4
CDR3: CASRDRGLSGNTIYF
DNA: TGTGCCAGCAGGGACAGGGGGCTAAGCGGAAACACCATATATTTT

D: -
J: TRBJ2-3
size: many
V: TRBV2
CDR3: CASKRERDTQYF
DNA: TGTGCCAGCAAACGGGAGCGAGATACGCAGTATTTT

D: TRBD1
J: TRBJ1-6
size: -
V: TRBV19
CDR3: CASSTWDRRSPLHF
DNA: TGTGCCAGTAGTACGTGGGACAGACGGTCACCCCTCCACTTT

D: -
J: TRBJ2-2
size: -
V: TRBV20-1
CDR3: CSALAVTKNTGELFF
DNA: TGCAGTGCTCTGGCGGTGACGAAGAACACCGGGGAGCTGTTTTTT

D: -
J: TRBJ1-1
size: many
V: TRBV3-1
CDR3: CASSLGHLNTEAFF
DNA: TGTGCCAGCAGCCTCGGACACCTGAACACTGAAGCTTTCTTT

D: TRBD1
J: TRBJ1-4
size: once
V: TRBV3-1
CDR3: CASSQGYRGIQEKLFF
DNA: TGTGCCAGCAGCCAAGGGTACAGGGGGATACAGGAAAAACTGTTTTTT

D: -
J: TRBJ2-7
size: -
V: TRBV6-5
CDR3: CASSYSWRLSYEQYF
DNA: TGTGCCAGCAGTTACTCGTGGAGGCTCTCCTACGAGCAGTACTTC

D: TRBD2
J: TRBJ2-1
size: many
V: TRBV5-1
CDR3: CASSWTGLAGGNEQFF
DNA: TGCGCCAGCAGCTGGACGGGACTAGCGGGGGGCAATGAGCAGTTCTTC

D: -
J: TRBJ1-1
size: few
V: TRBV7-2
CDR3: CASSFSSGPNTEAFF
DNA: TGTGCCAGCAGCTTCTCCTCCGGTCCGAACACTGAAGCTTTCTTT

D: TRBD2
J: TRBJ2-5
size: -
V: TRBV4-1
CDR3: CASSQGTSGRGETQYF
DNA: TGCGCCAGCAGCCAGGGGACTAGCGGGAGAGGAGAGACCCAGTACTTC

D: -
J: TRBJ1-1
size: -
V: TRBV10-3
CDR3: CAISGDGNTEAFF
DNA: TGTGCCATCAGTGGGGACGGGAACACTGAAGCTTTCTTT

D: TRBD1
J: TRBJ2-2
size: -
V: TRBV5-1
CDR3: CASSVETGVNTGELFF
DNA: TGCGCCAGCAGCGTAGAGACAGGGGTCAACACCGGGGAGCTGTTTTTT

D: -
J: TRBJ2-5
size: -
V: TRBV19
CDR3: CASSKRGIQETQYF
DNA: TGTGCCAGTAGTAAACGCGGAATACAAGAGACCCAGTACTTC

D: -
J: TRBJ2-2
size: -
V: TRBV6-2/TRBV6-3
CDR3: CASSWRTGELFF
DNA: TGTGCCAGCAGTTGGAGGACCGGGGAGCTGTTTTTT

D: -
J: TRBJ2-2
size: few
V: TRBV6-1
CDR3: CASCRGLHTGELFF
DNA: TGTGCCAGCTGCCGTGGCCTGCACACCGGGGAGCTGTTTTTT

D: -
J: TRBJ2-1
size: few
V: TRBV2
CDR3: CASGDPGASSYNEQFF
DNA: TGTGCCAGCGGCGATCCGGGGGCTAGCTCCTACAATGAGCAGTTCTTC

D: TRBD2
J: TRBJ2-1
size: few
V: TRBV7-3
CDR3: CASSLRLAGGTNEQFF
DNA: TGTGCCAGCAGCCTTAGACTAGCGGGAGGAACCAATGAGCAGTTCTTC

D: -
J: TRBJ2-2
size: -
V: TRBV7-9
CDR3: CASSLEYGSAGELFF
DNA: TGTGCCAGCAGCTTAGAATACGGGTCAGCCGGGGAGCTGTTTTTT

D: -
J: TRBJ1-5
size: -
V: TRBV12-3/TRBV12-4
CDR3: CASRKGINQPQHF
DNA: TGTGCCAGCAGGAAGGGGATCAATCAGCCCCAGCATTTT

D: -
J: TRBJ2-5
size: many
V: TRBV28
CDR3: CASSLFTEQETQYF
DNA: TGTGCCAGCAGTTTATTTACAGAACAAGAGACCCAGTACTTC

D: TRBD2
J: TRBJ2-5
size: many
V: TRBV12-3/TRBV12-4
CDR3: CASSTAGAGETQYF
DNA: TGTGCCAGCAGTACAGCGGGAGCAGGGGAGACCCAGTACTTC

D: -
J: TRBJ1-5
size: -
V: TRBV7-2
CDR3: CASSSNLPGQGNQPQHF
DNA: TGTGCCAGCAGCTCCAACTTACCGGGACAAGGCAATCAGCCCCAGCATTTT

D: -
J: TRBJ2-1
size: few
V: TRBV7-3
CDR3: CASSLELASNEQFF
DNA: TGTGCCAGCAGCTTAGAGCTAGCGAGCAATGAGCAGTTCTTC

D: -
J: TRBJ1-2
size: once
V: TRBV4-2
CDR3: CASSQESAVGGYTF
DNA: TGTGCCAGCAGCCAAGAGTCAGCCGTTGGTGGCTACACCTTC

D: TRBD1
J: TRBJ2-3
size: -
V: TRBV7-3
CDR3: CASSDWTGGIDTQYF
DNA: TGTGCCAGCAGCGACTGGACAGGGGGCATAGATACGCAGTATTTT

D: -
J: TRBJ2-4
size: -
V: TRBV4-1
CDR3: CASSQDRWERNIQYF
DNA: TGCGCCAGTAGCCAAGATAGGTGGGAGCGAAACATTCAGTACTTC

D: -
J: TRBJ2-1
size: many
V: TRBV28
CDR3: CASSFILNSYNEQFF
DNA: TGTGCCAGCAGTTTTATATTAAACTCCTACAATGAGCAGTTCTTC

D: TRBD2
J: TRBJ2-7
size: -
V: TRBV13
CDR3: CASSLREGRVYEQYF
DNA: TGTGCCAGCAGCTTGCGGGAGGGCCGGGTTTACGAGCAGTACTTC

D: TRBD1
J: TRBJ2-1
size: many
V: TRBV11-2
CDR3: CASSGSGQEQFF
DNA: TGTGCCAGCAGCGGATCGGGACAGGAGCAGTTCTTC

D: TRBD2
J: TRBJ2-3
size: many
V: TRBV29-1
CDR3: CSAAGGGTDTQYF
DNA: TGCAGCGCAGCGGGAGGTGGCACAGATACGCAGTATTTT

D: -
J: TRBJ1-1
size: -
V: TRBV4-2
CDR3: CASSHPVGGEAFF
DNA: TGTGCCAGCAGCCACCCTGTTGGGGGTGAAGCTTTCTTT

D: -
J: TRBJ2-2
size: -
V: TRBV29-1
CDR3: CSVIGATGELFF
DNA: TGCAGCGTTATAGGGGCCACCGGGGAGCTGTTTTTT

D: TRBD1
J: TRBJ2-3
size: many
V: TRBV28
CDR3: CASSLRGTGYTDTQYF
DNA: TGTGCCAGCAGTTTGAGGGGGACAGGGTACACAGATACGCAGTATTTT